This entry is about one T cell receptor (beta chain). Clones were sequenced by immunoSEQ multiplex PCR, and TCRdb holds only the in-frame ones, with some missing. The sample comprises about 140,000 clones, roughly 90% of which are singletons, and approximately 1.8% rests with the top ten. Trimming shortened V by 1 base and J by 7 bases, and 6 bases separated the two germline ends. The germline CDR1 and CDR2 sequences are SGHNT and YYREEE (reference sequence). The CDR3 extends over 11 amino acids. The entry originates in a study of blood T cell repertoires in COVID-19. Sequenced sample: peripheral blood. The sequence was collected from a man in his sixties or seventies with acute or convalescent COVID-19. The chain links TRBV5-4 to TRBJ2-7; D remains unclear. The CDR3 bases are TGTGCCAGCAGCTTGCTTACTGAGCAGTACTTC. Amino acids: CASSLLTEQYF.